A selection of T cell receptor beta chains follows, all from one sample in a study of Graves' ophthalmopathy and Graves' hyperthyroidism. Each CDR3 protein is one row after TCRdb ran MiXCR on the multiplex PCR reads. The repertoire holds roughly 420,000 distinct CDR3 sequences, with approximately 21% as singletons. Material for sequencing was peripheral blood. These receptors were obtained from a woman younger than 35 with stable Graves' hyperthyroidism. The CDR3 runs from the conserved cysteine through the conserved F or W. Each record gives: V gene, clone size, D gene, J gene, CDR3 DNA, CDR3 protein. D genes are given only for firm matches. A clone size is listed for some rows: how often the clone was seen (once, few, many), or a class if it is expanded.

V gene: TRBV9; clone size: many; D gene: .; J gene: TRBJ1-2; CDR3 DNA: TGTGCCAGCAGCCACCGGATTTATGGCTACACCTTC; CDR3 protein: CASSHRIYGYTF
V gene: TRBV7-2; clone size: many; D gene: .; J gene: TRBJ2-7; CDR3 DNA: TGTGCCGGCAGCTTAGTACTACCAGACCAGCAGTACTTC; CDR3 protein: CAGSLVLPDQQYF
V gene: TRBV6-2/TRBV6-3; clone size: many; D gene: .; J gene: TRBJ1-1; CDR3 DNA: TGTGCCAGCAGTTTTTGGCAGGGCGAAGCTTTCTTT; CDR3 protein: CASSFWQGEAFF
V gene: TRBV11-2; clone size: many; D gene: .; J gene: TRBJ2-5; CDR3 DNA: TGTGCCAGCAGCTTTCGAGGGACGCCGCAAGAGACCCAGTACTTC; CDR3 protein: CASSFRGTPQETQYF
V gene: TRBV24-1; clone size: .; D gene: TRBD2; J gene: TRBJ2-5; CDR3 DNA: TGTGCCACCAGTGATCGACGGGGGGTCCAAGAGACCCAGTACTTC; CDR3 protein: CATSDRRGVQETQYF
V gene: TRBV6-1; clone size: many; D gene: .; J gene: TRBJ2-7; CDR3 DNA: TGTGCCACAACGGAAGGAACCCACGAGCAGTACTTC; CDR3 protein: CATTEGTHEQYF
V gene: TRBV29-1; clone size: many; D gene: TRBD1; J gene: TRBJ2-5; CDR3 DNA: TGCAGCGTTGACCCCGACAGGGGTGAGACCCAGTACTTC; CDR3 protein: CSVDPDRGETQYF
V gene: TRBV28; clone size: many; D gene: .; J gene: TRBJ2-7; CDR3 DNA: TGTGCCAGCAGTTTATTCCCAGGGAGTGAGTACGAGCAGTACTTC; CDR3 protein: CASSLFPGSEYEQYF
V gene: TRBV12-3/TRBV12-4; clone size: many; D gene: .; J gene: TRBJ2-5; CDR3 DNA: TGTGCCAGCAGCCCCGATGGGAGAGAGACCCAGTACTTC; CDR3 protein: CASSPDGRETQYF
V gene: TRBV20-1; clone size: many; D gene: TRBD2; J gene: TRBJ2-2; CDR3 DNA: TGCAGTGCTAGGGGTCTAGCGGGGCCCGGGGAGCTGTTTTTT; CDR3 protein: CSARGLAGPGELFF
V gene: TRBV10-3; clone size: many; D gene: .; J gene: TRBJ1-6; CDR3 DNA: TGTGCCATCGGTTCAAGTACCTATAATTCACCCCTCCACTTT; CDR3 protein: CAIGSSTYNSPLHF
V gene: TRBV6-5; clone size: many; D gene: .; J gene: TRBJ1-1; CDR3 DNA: TGTGCCAGCAGTTATAACGCCTTGAACACTGAAGCTTTCTTT; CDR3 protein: CASSYNALNTEAFF
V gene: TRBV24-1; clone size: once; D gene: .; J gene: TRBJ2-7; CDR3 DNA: TGTGCCGCCAGTGCCGGAGGGAGTGGCAACGAGCAGTACTTC; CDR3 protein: CAASAGGSGNEQYF
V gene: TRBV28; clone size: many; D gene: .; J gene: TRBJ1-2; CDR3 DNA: TGTGCCAGCAGTTCAACGTCAGGGGCTTATGGCTACACCTTC; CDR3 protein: CASSSTSGAYGYTF
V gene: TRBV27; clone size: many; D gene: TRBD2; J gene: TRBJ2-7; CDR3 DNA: TGTGCCAGCAGTCCCCGGACTAGCGGAAACTACGAGCAGTACTTC; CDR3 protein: CASSPRTSGNYEQYF
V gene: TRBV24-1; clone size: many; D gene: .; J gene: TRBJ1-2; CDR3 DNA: TGTGCCACCAGTGAATCAGGGTCAGGGAGGACGAACTATGGCTACACCTTC; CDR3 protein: CATSESGSGRTNYGYTF
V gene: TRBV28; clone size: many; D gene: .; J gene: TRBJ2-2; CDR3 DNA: TGTGCCAGCAGTTCTCCGGTCGGGGAGCTGTTTTTT; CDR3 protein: CASSSPVGELFF
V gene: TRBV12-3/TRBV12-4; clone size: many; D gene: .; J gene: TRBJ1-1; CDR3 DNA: TGTGCCAGCAGCCCATGGGGGGGGAGCCCTGAAGCTTTCTTT; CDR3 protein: CASSPWGGSPEAFF
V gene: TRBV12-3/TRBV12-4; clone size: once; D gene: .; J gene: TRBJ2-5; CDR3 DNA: TGTGCCAGCGGTAGAAGGGGTTACCAAGAGACCCAGTACTTC; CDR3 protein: CASGRRGYQETQYF
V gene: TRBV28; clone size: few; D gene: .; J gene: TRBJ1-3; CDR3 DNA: TGTGCCAGCAGTATAGGCGGGACACCCAAGGACATTGGAAACACCATATATTTT; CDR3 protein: CASSIGGTPKDIGNTIYF
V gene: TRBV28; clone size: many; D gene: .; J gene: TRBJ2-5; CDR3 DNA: TGTGCCAGCAGTTTACCGGGGGCCCTGCTGCGGACCCAGTACTTC; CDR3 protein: CASSLPGALLRTQYF
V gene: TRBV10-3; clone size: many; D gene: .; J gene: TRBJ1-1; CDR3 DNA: TGTGCCATCAGTGAATGGGGCATGAACACTGAAGCTTTCTTT; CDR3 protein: CAISEWGMNTEAFF
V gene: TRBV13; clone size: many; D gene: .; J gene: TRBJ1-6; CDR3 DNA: TGTGCCAGCAGCTTCGCCAGGACAAATTCACCCCTCCACTTT; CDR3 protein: CASSFARTNSPLHF
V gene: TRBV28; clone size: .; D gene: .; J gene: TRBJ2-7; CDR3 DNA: TGTGCCAGCAGTTTAGCACATGCTTGGGCCGAGCAGTACTTC; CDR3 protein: CASSLAHAWAEQYF
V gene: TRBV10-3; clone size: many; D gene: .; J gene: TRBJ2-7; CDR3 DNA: TGTGCCATCAGCGCAGGTAACTACGAGCAGTACTTC; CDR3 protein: CAISAGNYEQYF
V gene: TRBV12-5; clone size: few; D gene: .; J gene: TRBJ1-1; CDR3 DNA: TGTGCTAGTGGTTTGGTTACAGGCACTGAAGCTTTCTTT; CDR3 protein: CASGLVTGTEAFF
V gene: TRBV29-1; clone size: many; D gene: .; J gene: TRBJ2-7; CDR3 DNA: TGCAGCGTTGAAGATCCACGTCGAGGGTCCTACGAGCAGTACTTC; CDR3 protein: CSVEDPRRGSYEQYF
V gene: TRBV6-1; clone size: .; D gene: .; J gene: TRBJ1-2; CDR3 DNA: TGTGCCAGCAGCGGAGGGGTTGTATATGGCTACACCTTC; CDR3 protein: CASSGGVVYGYTF
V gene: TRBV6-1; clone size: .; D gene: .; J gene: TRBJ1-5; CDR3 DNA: TGTGCCAGCAGTGAAGCGGAGGGACACAGGAGCAATCAGCCCCAGCATTTT; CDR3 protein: CASSEAEGHRSNQPQHF
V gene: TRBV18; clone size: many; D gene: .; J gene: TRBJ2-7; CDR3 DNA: TGTGCCAGCTCAGCGCTGGTAACGGAACTCCAGGAGCAGTACTTC; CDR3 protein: CASSALVTELQEQYF
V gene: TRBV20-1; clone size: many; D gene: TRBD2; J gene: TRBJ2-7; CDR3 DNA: TGCAGTGCTAGTGCGTTGGCTCGACTAGCGGGGTACGAGCAGTACTTC; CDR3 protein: CSASALARLAGYEQYF
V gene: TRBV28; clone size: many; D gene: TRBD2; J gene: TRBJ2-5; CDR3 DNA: TGTGCCAGCAGGAACGAGGGCCCTAGCGGGAGGAAAGAGACCCAGTACTTC; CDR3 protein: CASRNEGPSGRKETQYF